What follows are 30 T cell receptor beta chains derived from one specimen sequenced in a study of blood T cells in healthy people across ages. The second PCR ran about 6 to 12 cycles with a sample-barcoded 5' primer and J-beta primers. TCRdb used MiXCR to reprocess the 5' RACE reads, holding one entry per CDR3 protein. This table has 1.6 million or so distinct CDR3 sequences, approximately 32% appearing once. Sequencing was done on a sample of blood. The origin of the receptors is a woman aged 30 to 39 in good health.

The chain has TRBV7-9 and TRBJ2-5; the D is unclear. CDR3 length: 14 residues. Germline V gene lookup returns CDR1 SEHNR and CDR2 FQNEAQ (reference sequence). Trimming removed 3 bases at V and 4 bases at J, with 12 bases between. The CDR3 here is CASSFGQASETQYF. The CDR3 coding sequence is TGTGCCAGCAGCTTCGGTCAAGCCTCAGAGACCCAGTACTTC.

This clonotype was picked up many times. The chain uses TRBV20-1 and TRBJ2-4, with 8 bases identical to TRBD1. V lost 0 bases and J lost 12; bases outside the gene matches: 7. Per germline, CDR1 DFQATT and CDR2 SNEGSKA (reference sequence). The length of the CDR3 is 13 residues. In DNA form, the CDR3 reads TGCAGTGCTAGAGATTCGTCAGGGGGCCATCAGTACTTC. Translation gives CSARDSSGGHQYF.

The rearrangement links TRBV12-3 or TRBV12-4 to TRBJ2-5, with a possible D match to TRBD2 (6 bases). V lost 5 bases, J lost 7 bases, and 11 bases lay in between. The CDR3 is 12 residues long. CDR3 sequence reads: CASSPSDGTQYF. The CDR3, as DNA: TGTGCCAGCAGTCCTAGCGACGGGACCCAGTACTTC.

This chain joins TRBV7-9 and TRBJ2-7, with a tentative D call TRBD2 (6 bases). Germline-derived CDR1 and CDR2 are SEHNR and FQNEAQ (reference sequence). CDR3 length equals 15 residues. V shed 5 bases and J shed 6 bases, with 20 bases lying between them. The CDR3 nucleotides read TGTGCCAGCAGCCCCCACCTAGGGGACTGGGGCGAGCAGTACTTC. As protein: CASSPHLGDWGEQYF.

In regard to this clonotype: A much larger clone lies one base from this, so it may be a read error. The chain uses TRBV11-2 and TRBJ2-3; D remains ambiguous. Germline V gene data show CDR1 as SGHAT and CDR2 as FQNNGV. CDR3 size: 11 residues. CDR3 loop: CANSPQDTQYF. DNA for the CDR3: TGTGCCAACAGCCCCCAAGATACGCAGTATTTT.

This clonotype was recorded many times. The rearrangement uses TRBV6-1 and TRBJ2-3; a weak D match, TRBD2 (7 bases). V lost 3 bases to trimming and J lost 6 bases, with 13 bases between them. There are 14 residues in the CDR3. Germline CDR1 and CDR2: MNHNS and SASEGT. The CDR3 nucleotides read TGTGCCAGCAGTGACTGGGGGAGGGGGGATACGCAGTATTTT. Amino acid sequence: CASSDWGRGDTQYF.

The chain uses TRBV7-6 and TRBJ1-6, with D hard to call. The germline V gene has CDR1 SGHVS and CDR2 FNYEAQ. The CDR3 covers 16 residues. Trimming removed 5 bases at V and 8 bases at J, with 19 bases between. The CDR3 DNA follows: TGTGCCAGCAGCCAAAGTCGCCGACACGGAGATTCACCCCTCCACTTT. This codes for CASSQSRRHGDSPLHF.

This clonotype has a handful of counts. The chain is built from TRBV5-6 and TRBJ2-1, with D perhaps TRBD1 (5 bases). The germline gives CDR1 SGHDT, CDR2 YYEEEE. V gave up 3 bases and J gave up 0 bases, with 13 bases separating them. The CDR3 has 16 amino acids. The CDR3: CASSSHRKSSYNEQFF. DNA of the CDR3: TGTGCCAGCAGCTCCCACAGGAAAAGCTCCTACAATGAGCAGTTCTTC.

The chain has TRBV15 and TRBJ2-5; 7 nucleotides align to TRBD2. CDR1 LNHNV and CDR2 YYDKDF come from the germline V gene (reference sequence). The junction had 9 bases not matched to a gene; V was cut back by 0 bases and J by 2 bases. The CDR3 is 17 amino acids. The chain's CDR3 is CATSRDRGGRLQETQYF. CDR3 sequence (DNA): TGTGCCACCAGCAGAGATAGAGGCGGGAGACTGCAAGAGACCCAGTACTTC.

This clonotype appeared a few times. CDR3 sequence (DNA): TGTGCCAGCAGCGAGGGACAGGGTGGTAATTCACCCCTCCACTTT. Its translation: CASSEGQGGNSPLHF. The genes are TRBV9 and TRBJ1-6; 9 bases are shared with TRBD1. V shed 3 bases and J 6 bases; nucleotides not matched to a gene: 4. Germline assignment: CDR1 SGDLS and CDR2 YYNGEE. CDR3 size: 15 residues.

V is TRBV12-3 or TRBV12-4 and J is TRBJ2-2; D is undetermined. The V end lost 5 bases, the J end lost 1 base, and 8 bases lay between the germline ends. This CDR3 contains 14 residues. CDR3 loop: CASSAGLNTGELFF. The CDR3 DNA is TGTGCCAGCAGTGCCGGATTGAACACCGGGGAGCTGTTTTTT.

J is TRBJ1-4 and V is TRBV20-1; TRBD1 is a possible D gene (5 bases). CDR1 and CDR2 from the germline V gene are DFQATT and SNEGSKA (reference sequence). The CDR3 consists of 15 residues. V was pared by 3 bases and J by 5 bases, with 16 bases between. The CDR3 reads CSARVGTYANEKLFF. CDR3 coding DNA: TGCAGTGCTAGGGTCGGGACTTACGCGAATGAAAAACTGTTTTTT.

The table lists this clonotype with a few counts. The chain has TRBV4-1 and TRBJ2-1; D unclear. This CDR3 is 13 amino acids long. The V gene lost 6 bases and the J gene lost 9 bases, with 15 bases spanning the gap. Germline V gives CDR1 MGHRA, CDR2 YSYEKL. The chain's CDR3 is CASRNNPGGEQFF. In nucleotides, the CDR3 is TGCGCCAGCAGGAATAATCCGGGCGGTGAGCAGTTCTTC.

This clonotype has just one count. The gene calls are TRBV6-6 and TRBJ2-5, with TRBD2 identical over 7 bases. Judging by the DNA end, TRBJ2-4 fits better; the J call may be wrong. This CDR3 has 17 residues. Germline CDR1 reads MNHNY; CDR2 reads SVGAGI (reference sequence). The CDR3 DNA sequence: TGTGCCAGCAGCCCAAAGGGAGGGGCTTGGGTCAAAAACATTCAGTACTTC. Protein product: CASSPKGGAWVKNIQYF.

This clonotype was seen ten or more times. V and J are TRBV20-1 and TRBJ1-2, with D maybe TRBD1 (5 bases). Germline values: CDR1 DFQATT, CDR2 SNEGSKA (reference sequence). The length of the CDR3 is 13 residues. Trimming left V 3 bases short and J 6 bases short, with 14 bases between. The CDR3 sequence: CSARPTVRDGYTF. CDR3 DNA: TGCAGTGCTAGGCCGACAGTACGGGATGGCTACACCTTC.

V gene TRBV11-1 combines with J gene TRBJ2-5; 13 nucleotides line up with TRBD2. Looked up from germline, CDR1 is SGHAT and CDR2 is FQDESV (reference sequence). This CDR3 spans 17 amino acids. V lost 4 bases and J lost 2; bases outside the gene matches: 7. CDR3 residues: CASSSWTSGSHQETQYF. The CDR3 region has the DNA TGTGCCAGCAGCTCGTGGACTAGCGGGAGCCATCAAGAGACCCAGTACTTC.

The rearrangement links TRBV20-1 to TRBJ1-5; D unclear. Germline V gene lookup returns CDR1 DFQATT and CDR2 SNEGSKA (reference sequence). Trimming took 6 bases from V and 3 from J, leaving 12 bases between them. The CDR3 is 13 amino acids. CDR3 in DNA: TGCAGTGCGCCCACCCTACTCAATCAGCCCCAGCATTTT. It translates to CSAPTLLNQPQHF.

This sequence joins TRBV6-2 or TRBV6-3 and TRBJ2-7; 9 bases match TRBD1. V shed 7 bases and J 0 bases; nucleotides not matched to a gene: 10. This CDR3 contains 16 residues. CDR1 and CDR2 (germline): MNHEY, SVGEGT. The CDR3 nucleotides read TGTGCCAGCACCGACCCGACAGGGGGATACTCCTACGAGCAGTACTTC. As protein: CASTDPTGGYSYEQYF.

As regards this clonotype: A read error may account for a junction end that differs from germline. This chain joins TRBV12-3 or TRBV12-4 and TRBJ1-2, with 7 positions matching TRBD1. The CDR3 has 14 amino acids. CDR3 loop: CASSLETGTYGHTF. As DNA, the CDR3 is TGTGCCAGCAGCCTCGAGACAGGGACCTATGGCCACACCTTC.

This rearrangement joins TRBV9 to TRBJ1-5; D call uncertain. The CDR3 totals 14 residues. Trimming pared 0 bases from V and 4 bases from J, leaving 8 bases between. In germline, CDR1 is SGDLS, CDR2 YYNGEE. CDR3 sequence reads: CASSVERENQPQHF. CDR3 bases: TGTGCCAGCAGCGTAGAAAGAGAGAATCAGCCCCAGCATTTT.

The chain is built from TRBV20-1 and TRBJ2-7, with 10 positions matching TRBD2. The CDR3 spans 15 residues. J gave up 2 bases and V 6 bases, and 10 bases lay outside the gene matches. CDR1 is DFQATT and CDR2 is SNEGSKA in the germline V gene (reference sequence). The CDR3, as DNA: TGCAGTGCCCGCCAGCGGGAGGGACCCCCCTACGAGCAGTACTTC. As protein: CSARQREGPPYEQYF.

This clonotype was counted at least ten times. The rearrangement uses TRBV12-3 or TRBV12-4 and TRBJ1-1; possibly TRBD1 for D (6 bases). Trimming took off 2 bases at V and 10 bases at J, with 14 bases between the two ends. The CDR3 spans 13 residues. DNA of the CDR3: TGTGCCAGCAGTTTATCACAGGGTGGGGGAGCTTTCTTT. Protein sequence: CASSLSQGGGAFF.

This clonotype was seen a few times. V gene TRBV5-6 combines with J gene TRBJ1-4; D is possibly TRBD1 (5 bases). Trimming left V 0 bases short and J 5 bases short, with 11 bases between. This CDR3 contains 15 residues. Germline values: CDR1 SGHDT, CDR2 YYEEEE. The CDR3: CASSLDARENEKLFF. CDR3 in DNA: TGTGCCAGCAGCTTGGATGCCAGGGAGAATGAAAAACTGTTTTTT.

The chain links TRBV29-1 to TRBJ2-1, with 13 bases matching TRBD2. V shed 2 bases, J shed 6 bases, and the junction held 7 bases outside the gene matches. The CDR3 spans 16 residues. Germline V gene lookup returns CDR1 SQVTM and CDR2 ANQGSEA. This CDR3 reads CSVEPGLAGEGNEQFF. For the CDR3, the DNA is TGCAGCGTTGAACCCGGACTAGCGGGAGAAGGCAATGAGCAGTTCTTC.

In this sample, this clonotype turned up once. This chain uses TRBV24-1 with TRBJ2-3, with TRBD2 matching over 8 bases. J gave up 6 bases and V 4 bases, and 5 bases lay outside the gene matches. This CDR3 contains 14 residues. CDR1 KGHDR and CDR2 SFDVKD come from the germline V gene. In DNA form, the CDR3 reads TGTGCCACCAGTGAGGTTGGACTAGCCGATACGCAGTATTTT. Translating it yields CATSEVGLADTQYF.

Concerning this clonotype: The CDR3 does not close with the conserved phenylalanine or tryptophan, likely indicating a read error. The chain recombines TRBV20-1 with TRBJ2-1; either TRBD1 or TRBD2 may supply D (6 bases each). Trimming took off 6 bases at V and 5 bases at J, with 14 bases between the two ends. This CDR3 has 13 residues. Germline V gives CDR1 DFQATT, CDR2 SNEGSKA (reference sequence). The CDR3 DNA follows: TGCAGTGCAGCCCGGGGGCCTCACAATGAGCAGTTCCTC. Protein sequence: CSAARGPHNEQFL.

This clonotype was seen a few times. This chain links TRBV12-3 or TRBV12-4 with TRBJ2-7, with 8 bases matching TRBD2. This CDR3 spans 13 amino acids. The V and J ends lost 6 bases and 3 bases, in that order; junction bases with no gene match: 4. This CDR3 is CASRTAGGYEQYF. In nucleotides, the CDR3 is TGTGCCAGCAGAACTGCGGGGGGCTACGAGCAGTACTTC.

The gene calls are TRBV20-1 and TRBJ2-3, with 10 nucleotides matching TRBD2. CDR1 is DFQATT and CDR2 is SNEGSKA in the germline V gene (reference sequence). Trimming took 6 bases from V and 0 from J; bases not matched to a gene: 3. The CDR3 loop spans 14 amino acids. The chain's CDR3 is CSALAGDSTDTQYF. The DNA for the CDR3 is TGCAGTGCCCTAGCGGGAGATAGCACAGATACGCAGTATTTT.

The rearrangement joins TRBV5-1 to TRBJ2-3; TRBD2 aligns across 9 bases. V lost 2 bases and J lost 4; bases outside the gene matches: 8. This CDR3 comprises 16 residues. Germline values: CDR1 SGHRS, CDR2 YFSETQ. The CDR3 reads CASSLPASGEADTQYF. The CDR3 DNA reads TGCGCCAGCAGCTTACCGGCTAGCGGGGAAGCAGATACGCAGTATTTT.

Many counts were recorded for this clonotype. This sequence joins TRBV7-2 and TRBJ2-7; TRBD2 matches at 13 bases. The CDR3 sequence is 15 residues long. Germline V gene lookup returns CDR1 SGHTA and CDR2 FQGNSA. With V trimmed by 5 bases and J by 3 bases, 4 bases remained unmatched. The CDR3 nucleotides are TGTGCCAGCAGCATCGGGACTAGCGGGATCTACGAGCAGTACTTC. This translates into CASSIGTSGIYEQYF. The whole variable domain, remainder taken from reference TRBV7-2 and TRBJ2-7, is GAGVSQSPSNKVTEKGKDVELRCDPISGHTALYWYRQSLGQGLEFLIYFQGNSAPDKSGLPSDRFSAERTGGSVSTLTIQRTQQEDSAVYLCASSIGTSGIYEQYFGPGTRLTVT.